This T cell receptor (beta chain) was captured by sequencing in a study of blood T cell repertoires in COVID-19. Background on the study: There were acute and convalescent COVID-19 samples, and they came from the United States, Italy and Spain. T cells, B-cell-depleted T cells, or PBMCs supplied cDNA or gDNA.

TCRdb's copy holds only in-frame clones and misses some; the assay was immunoSEQ multiplex PCR. The data hold some 39,000 clones, with 90% to 95% observed a single time. CDR1 is SGHTA, CDR2 FQGNSA, per germline. V dropped 1 base and J dropped 6 bases, with 18 bases sitting between them. The CDR3 length is 16 residues. Sequences were obtained from peripheral blood. The rearrangement links TRBV7-2 to TRBJ1-2, with a tentative D call TRBD1 (6 bases). The receptor comes from a human donor in a cohort sampled during active COVID-19. The CDR3 loop reads CASSLDPPGQGHGYTF. The DNA for the CDR3 is TGTGCCAGCAGCTTAGACCCCCCGGGGCAGGGGCATGGCTACACCTTC.